A selection of T cell receptor beta chains follows, all from one sample in a study of T cell repertoires in ileal Crohn's disease. Repertoires were generated with immunoSEQ multiplex PCR, while TCRdb's copy carries only in-frame clones and drops some. The data show 30,000 or so clones, with 80% to 90% seen just once and about 6% held by the top ten. The sample comprised ileal tissue. The receptors were sampled from an adult with Crohn's disease. CDR3s include the opening cysteine and the closing phenylalanine or tryptophan.

CASSPGVVGEVAFF | TRBV7-9
CASSPGTGGSGYTF | TRBV6-5
CASSPFPMSPGEGGYTF | TRBV7-3
CASSTWTGPYEQYF | TRBV7-2
CANSDRGSGPLHF | TRBV6-6
CASSLPEEARSYEKLFF | TRBV7-9
CASSLAQGNTIYF | TRBV7-9
CASSLIENSPLHF | TRBV7-3
CASSRGFGSGGLSYNEQFF | TRBV12-5
CASSSQTSGISETQYF | TRBV19
CASSLTGALYGYTF | TRBV5-1
CSVEARGLKNTEAFF | TRBV29-1
CASSEGGAPDTQYF | TRBV2
CASSPGQFTTEAFF | TRBV9
CASSQFGRDNYGYTF | TRBV6-1
CAISESGQGNTEAFF | TRBV10-3
CAIKKGLAGGITDTQYF | TRBV10-3
CASSYSGGGAGLTQYF | TRBV6-6
CASSRTSGEYEQYF | TRBV7-3
CASSPSGTGGGVANEKLFF | TRBV18
CASREGTKTGELFF | TRBV19
CASSEDRDNSPLHF | TRBV6-5
CASSLTVAALEQYF | TRBV7-8
CSVEEISGKETQYF | TRBV29-1
CASSYSGGGTEAFF | TRBV7-9
CASSPLGSGTGVWNEQYF | TRBV25-1
CASNAGSYGYTF | TRBV6-6
CASSLVHNYYNEQFF | TRBV7-2
CASSQDTQGVQETQYF | TRBV4-2
CASSFTSGDYEQYF | TRBV7-2
CASSPSQISNQPQHF | TRBV18
CASSVFGQDTEAFF | TRBV9
CATAAGRTGELFF | TRBV19
CASSLTFNTEAFF | TRBV19
CASSLGTSGGAWRTDTQYF | TRBV5-1